This TCR beta chain stems from a study of blood T cell repertoires in COVID-19. Authors' analysis steps: Reference gene primers were amplified, and this amplification served to estimate nucleated cell counts. This table comes from immunoSEQ multiplex PCR, and its TCRdb copy is limited to in-frame clones, with some not included. V and J calls and clone size are as listed in that table; D and trimming were resolved from the DNA. The sample yields about 110,000 clones, 65% to 80% seen once. The CDR3 runs to 16 residues. Germline V gene lookup returns CDR1 MNHEY and CDR2 SMNVEV (reference sequence). J lost 4 bases, V lost 2 bases, and 7 bases had no gene match.

What was sequenced was peripheral blood. This TCR came from an older woman with acute or convalescent COVID-19. V gene TRBV27 combines with J gene TRBJ1-2; the match to TRBD1 covers 10 bases. Here the CDR3 reads CASSLTGQGYGYGYTF. CDR3 sequence (DNA): TGTGCCAGCAGTTTAACGGGACAGGGGTATGGCTATGGCTACACCTTC.